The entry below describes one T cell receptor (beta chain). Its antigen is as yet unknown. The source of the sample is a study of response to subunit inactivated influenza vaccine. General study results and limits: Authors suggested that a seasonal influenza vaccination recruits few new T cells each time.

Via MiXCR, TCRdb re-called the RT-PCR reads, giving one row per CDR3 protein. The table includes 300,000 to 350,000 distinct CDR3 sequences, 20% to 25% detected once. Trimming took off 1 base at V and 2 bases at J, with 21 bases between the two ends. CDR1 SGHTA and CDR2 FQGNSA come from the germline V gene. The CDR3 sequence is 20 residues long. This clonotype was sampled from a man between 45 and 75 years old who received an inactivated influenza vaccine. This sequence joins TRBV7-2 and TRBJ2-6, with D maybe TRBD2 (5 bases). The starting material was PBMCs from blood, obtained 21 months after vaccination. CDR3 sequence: CASSLGVSVAGQPGANVLTF. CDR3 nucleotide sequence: TGTGCCAGCAGCTTAGGGGTTAGCGTGGCAGGCCAACCTGGGGCCAACGTCCTGACTTTC.